This T cell receptor beta chain was obtained from a study of blood T cells in healthy people across ages. The germline gives CDR1 KGHSH, CDR2 LQKENI. The V and J ends lost 3 bases and 2 bases respectively, with 13 bases between them. The CDR3 covers 15 residues. A J-beta primer mix and a sample-barcoded 5' primer were used in a second PCR of about 6 to 12 cycles. Using its own MiXCR run on the 5' RACE reads, TCRdb lists one record per CDR3 protein. The data hold 450,000 to 600,000 distinct CDR3 sequences, with about 25% observed a single time. At least ten counts were recorded for this clonotype. The sample was also reused in another study, on T cells of mothers and their children.

The chain has TRBV18 and TRBJ2-5, with D possibly TRBD1 on 5 matching bases. The clonotype comes from a boy aged 2 to 9 in good health. The sequenced sample was blood. This CDR3 is CASSPARQLQETQYF. The CDR3 DNA follows: TGTGCCAGCTCACCCGCGAGACAGTTACAAGAGACCCAGTACTTC.